This T cell receptor (beta chain) was recovered during a study of shared clonotypes between healthy human individuals. As concerns this clone: Antigen: not known.

Study-wide points: Relative to their counterparts shared across all four donors, non-shared clonotypes exhibited diminished generation probabilities.

J lost 6 bases, V lost 1 base, and 4 bases had no gene match. CDR1 LNHNV and CDR2 YYDKDF come from the germline V gene (reference sequence). The CDR3 has 16 amino acids. Replicate PCRs for sorted subsets used around 200 ng DNA; this equaled around 28,000 T cell genomes. Generated by immunoSEQ multiplex PCR, the TCRdb table keeps only in-frame clones and is missing some. The sample has some 1 million clones, roughly 75% seen once; the top ten hold about 1.5%. The sequencing input was memory CD4+ T cells sorted from blood. Subset meaning: CD45RA-negative fraction. The clonotype originates from a man aged 18 to 29 in good health. The chain carries TRBV15 and TRBJ2-1, with 12 bases fitting TRBD2. DNA of the CDR3: TGTGCCACCAGCAGAGCGGGACTAGCGGGTTCCAATGAGCAGTTCTTC. Protein sequence: CATSRAGLAGSNEQFF.